These 29 T cell receptor beta chains originate from one sample sequenced in a study of shared clonotypes between healthy human individuals. Sequencing was performed with immunoSEQ multiplex PCR; in TCRdb, only in-frame clones are kept and a portion is missing. The data hold about 1 million clones, with around 75% observed a single time. The sequenced sample was memory CD4+ T cells sorted from blood. Documented subset: CD45RA-negative fraction. These receptors were obtained from a man aged 18 to 29 in good health.

The CDR3 coding sequence is TGTGCCTGGAGGCGAAGGGGGCGGGGGAATGAAAAACTGTTTTTT. Translating it yields CAWRRRGRGNEKLFF. The chain recombines TRBV30 with TRBJ1-4; 7 bases are a match to TRBD1. Looked up from germline, CDR1 is GTSNPN and CDR2 is SVGIG (reference sequence). After removal of 3 bases from V and 5 bases from J, the junction contained 9 bases not matched to a gene. This CDR3 is built from 15 residues.

This chain connects TRBV6-1 to TRBJ2-3; TRBD1 matches 8 bases. V shed 5 bases, J shed 10 bases, and the junction held 11 bases outside the gene matches. Germline V CDR1 and CDR2: MNHNS, SASEGT. The CDR3 contains 14 residues. The CDR3 is CASSTTTGDAAQYF. As DNA, the CDR3 is TGTGCCAGCAGTACTACGACAGGGGACGCTGCGCAGTATTTT.

The gene calls are TRBV7-6 and TRBJ2-2, with 13 bases that match TRBD2. The V and J ends lost 5 bases and 0 bases, in that order; junction bases with no gene match: 12. The CDR3 spans 20 residues. Germline V gene lookup returns CDR1 SGHVS and CDR2 FNYEAQ. The CDR3 sequence: CASSPGWTSGSAPNTGELFF. The CDR3 DNA sequence: TGTGCCAGCAGCCCAGGGTGGACTAGCGGGAGTGCCCCGAACACCGGGGAGCTGTTTTTT.

This clone was recorded once. The chain carries TRBV10-1 and TRBJ2-1, with 7 bases identical to TRBD2. Germline V gives CDR1 WNHNN, CDR2 SYGVQD (reference sequence). The CDR3 contains 15 residues. After removal of 0 bases from V and 7 bases from J, the junction contained 6 bases not matched to a gene. The CDR3 loop is CASSESEAGKNEQFF. The CDR3 nucleotides read TGCGCCAGCAGTGAGTCGGAAGCGGGAAAGAATGAGCAGTTCTTC.

The V call is TRBV5-1, the J call TRBJ1-1; 7 bases match TRBD1. With 5 bases clipped from V and 2 bases from J, the junction kept 3 bases outside the gene matches. CDR1 is SGHRS, CDR2 YFSETQ, per germline. CDR3 length: 13 amino acids. The CDR3 loop reads CASRRTGNTEAFF. The CDR3 DNA is TGCGCCAGCAGGAGGACAGGAAACACTGAAGCTTTCTTT.

V is TRBV6-6 and J is TRBJ1-4; 8 nucleotides agree with TRBD1. The CDR3 is 13 amino acids. Germline values: CDR1 MNHNY, CDR2 SVGAGI (reference sequence). The trim removed 6 bases at V and 8 bases at J, leaving 5 bases unmatched. The CDR3 sequence: CASSTGGKEKLFF. In DNA form, the CDR3 reads TGTGCCAGCAGCACAGGGGGGAAGGAAAAACTGTTTTTT.

This clone occurred once. This sample also contains other DNA sequences that code for the same CDR3. The chain recombines TRBV7-2 with TRBJ2-2; D ambiguous. The V and J ends lost 1 base and 7 bases respectively, with 4 bases between them. The CDR3 runs 12 residues. Germline lookup yields CDR1 SGHTA and CDR2 FQGNSA. Written as DNA, the CDR3 is TGTGCCAGCAGCTTAGACGTCGGGGAGCTGTTTTTT. Its translation: CASSLDVGELFF.

This clone was found many times. The chain joins TRBV30 to TRBJ2-7; 9 bases line up with TRBD1. Trimming took 3 bases from V and 7 from J; bases not matched to a gene: 16. The CDR3 contains 16 residues. CDR1 is GTSNPN and CDR2 is SVGIG in the germline V gene (reference sequence). Here the CDR3 DNA reads TGTGCCTGGAGGGAAAGATACAGGGGGCAAGTCGGTGAGCAGTACTTC. Its protein is CAWRERYRGQVGEQYF.

Concerning this clone: Other DNA sequences in the same sample also yield this CDR3. This chain connects TRBV5-1 to TRBJ2-5; a weak D match, TRBD2 (7 bases). The CDR3 has 14 residues. V lost 0 bases, J lost 5 bases, and 11 bases lay in between. Germline V gene sequence: CDR1 SGHRS, CDR2 YFSETQ. In nucleotides, the CDR3 is TGCGCCAGCAGCTTGGTCGGGGGGCAGGAGACCCAGTACTTC. Amino acids: CASSLVGGQETQYF.

The chain is built from TRBV6-4 and TRBJ1-2, with a weak D call TRBD1 (6 bases). CDR1 is MRHNA and CDR2 is SNTAGT in the germline V gene. Trimming removed 5 bases at V and 0 bases at J, with 25 bases between. The length of the CDR3 is 19 residues. This chain's CDR3 is CASSFPRTADGSPNYGYTF. As DNA, the CDR3 is TGTGCCAGCAGTTTCCCGCGGACAGCCGATGGCTCGCCTAACTATGGCTACACCTTC.

This clone was seen only once. In DNA form, the CDR3 reads TGCAGCGTGAGGGGCACAGGGCGAGCCGGGGAGCTGTTTTTT. This translates into CSVRGTGRAGELFF. The chain has TRBV29-1 and TRBJ2-2; a weak D match, TRBD1 (6 bases). V shed 6 bases and J shed 6 bases, with 17 bases lying between them. Looked up from germline, CDR1 is SQVTM and CDR2 is ANQGSEA. The CDR3 is 14 residues long.

The chain is built from TRBV28 and TRBJ1-4, with D unclear. Per germline, CDR1 MDHEN and CDR2 SYDVKM. The CDR3 contains 12 residues. V gave up 1 base and J gave up 7 bases, with 4 bases separating them. The CDR3 nucleotides read TGTGCCAGCAGTTTATTAAGTGAAAAACTGTTTTTT. This gives the protein CASSLLSEKLFF.

The sample holds a few counts of this clone. The chain recombines TRBV6-1 with TRBJ2-1; possibly TRBD2 for D (6 bases). The V end lost 11 bases, the J end lost 3 bases, and 14 bases lay between the germline ends. CDR3 length: 13 residues. Germline values: CDR1 MNHNS, CDR2 SASEGT. Written as DNA, the CDR3 is TGTGCCGGGAGGACTGCACTCTACAATGAGCAGTTCTTC. Its protein product is CAGRTALYNEQFF.

This clone has just a few counts. The chain uses TRBV5-1 and TRBJ2-3; 8 bases agree with TRBD1. CDR1 is SGHRS and CDR2 is YFSETQ in the germline V gene. J was trimmed by 3 bases and V by 3 bases; bases with no gene match: 3. This CDR3 comprises 14 residues. The CDR3 loop is CASSSRTGTDTQYF. In DNA, the CDR3 is TGCGCCAGCAGCTCCAGGACAGGGACAGATACGCAGTATTTT.

The V call is TRBV28, the J call TRBJ2-1, with TRBD2 matching over 8 bases. The germline CDR1 and CDR2 sequences are MDHEN and SYDVKM. The ends lost 3 bases at V and 4 bases at J; junction bases unmatched: 11. The CDR3 consists of 17 residues. The CDR3 coding sequence is TGTGCCAGCAGTTTTTTGAAATTAGGCGGGGGGTACAATGAGCAGTTCTTC. Translating gives CASSFLKLGGGYNEQFF.

Remarks on this clone: Additional DNA sequences in this sample encode the identical CDR3. The chain couples TRBV9 to TRBJ1-6, with a tentative D call TRBD1 (5 bases). Trimming removed 2 bases at V and 6 bases at J, with 9 bases between. This CDR3 spans 14 amino acids. CDR1 and CDR2 (germline): SGDLS, YYNGEE. CDR3 coding DNA: TGTGCCAGCAGCGTGACAGATACTAATTCACCCCTCCACTTT. Its translation: CASSVTDTNSPLHF.

This clone has more than one count but fewer than ten. This chain uses TRBV20-1 with TRBJ2-1, with D hard to call. The germline V gene encodes CDR1 DFQATT and CDR2 SNEGSKA (reference sequence). This CDR3 contains 11 residues. Trimming took 6 bases from V and 5 from J, leaving 8 bases between them. CDR3 in amino acids: CSAHGNNEQFF. The CDR3 nucleotides read TGCAGTGCCCACGGCAACAATGAGCAGTTCTTC.

V usage is TRBV7-2 and J usage is TRBJ1-5; D gene unclear. Between the trimmed V and J ends, which lost 5 bases and 5 bases, there was a span of 10 bases. The CDR3 is 13 amino acids. From germline, CDR1 is SGHTA and CDR2 FQGNSA. CDR3 nucleotide sequence: TGTGCCAGCAGCCGAACTAGGGATCAGCCCCAGCATTTT. Translating it yields CASSRTRDQPQHF.

The chain has TRBV6-6 and TRBJ2-7, with D possibly matching TRBD2 (6 bases). The CDR3 sequence is 14 residues long. Trimming removed 7 bases at V and 3 bases at J, with 16 bases between. Germline V gives CDR1 MNHNY, CDR2 SVGAGI (reference sequence). CDR3 DNA: TGTGCCAGCACCAACGGGGGTTTTCTCTACGAGCAGTACTTC. This encodes CASTNGGFLYEQYF.

The chain couples TRBV7-9 to TRBJ2-7, with 8 bases fitting TRBD2. Germline V lookup: CDR1 SEHNR, CDR2 FQNEAQ (reference sequence). The CDR3 totals 13 residues. With 0 bases clipped from V and 6 bases from J, the junction kept 1 base outside the gene matches. In DNA form, the CDR3 reads TGTGCCAGCAGCTTAGCTGGGACTAGCGAGCAGTACTTC. As protein: CASSLAGTSEQYF.

The chain couples TRBV20-1 to TRBJ1-2; D may be TRBD1 (6 bases). The CDR3 runs 11 residues. V lost 7 bases, J lost 2 bases, and 8 bases lay in between. Germline-derived CDR1 and CDR2 are DFQATT and SNEGSKA (reference sequence). CDR3: CSEGTNYGYTF. CDR3 DNA sequence: TGCAGTGAAGGGACAAACTATGGCTACACCTTC.

Concerning this clone: At the DNA level, this CDR3 is encoded by other sequences in the same sample as well. The chain combines TRBV4-1 with TRBJ2-2, with TRBD2 matching 12 bases. Germline-derived CDR1 and CDR2 are MGHRA and YSYEKL. The CDR3 extends over 17 amino acids. Trimming at V came to 4 bases and at J to 3 bases, leaving 6 bases not matched to a gene. The CDR3 loop is CASSRSSGGADTGELFF. The CDR3 region has the DNA TGCGCCAGCAGCCGATCTAGCGGGGGGGCCGACACCGGGGAGCTGTTTTTT.

The genes are TRBV6-1 and TRBJ2-3; 11 nucleotides agree with TRBD2. The CDR3 sequence is 16 residues long. V dropped 4 bases and J dropped 6; count of bases not matched to a gene: 9. The germline gives CDR1 MNHNS, CDR2 SASEGT. CDR3 DNA: TGTGCCAGCAGTGTGGTTCTAGCGGGGGGAGAGGATACGCAGTATTTT. It translates to CASSVVLAGGEDTQYF.

This clone occurred many times. The rearrangement links TRBV6-4 to TRBJ2-6; TRBD1 might be the D (5 bases). The CDR3 is 15 residues long. The germline V gene encodes CDR1 MRHNA and CDR2 SNTAGT. Trimming left V 6 bases short and J 3 bases short, with 12 bases between. This CDR3 reads CASSPRQGGANVLTF. Here the CDR3 DNA reads TGTGCCAGCAGCCCCAGGCAGGGTGGGGCCAACGTCCTGACTTTC.

J is TRBJ1-4 and V is TRBV2; the D is unclear. The CDR3 contains 15 residues. V was cut by 7 bases and J by 2 bases, with 14 bases left in between. Germline loops: CDR1 SNHLY, CDR2 FYNNEI. The CDR3 DNA is TGTGCCAGCAAGGGCCGGGATGGTACTAATGAAAAACTGTTTTTT. Translated: CASKGRDGTNEKLFF.

J is TRBJ2-7 and V is TRBV5-6; D is possibly TRBD1 (5 bases). CDR1 and CDR2 (germline): SGHDT, YYEEEE. The ends were cut back, 4 bases at V and 4 bases at J, with 15 bases in the middle. CDR3 length equals 14 residues. CDR3 loop: CASSLKGVVYEQYF. In nucleotides, the CDR3 is TGTGCCAGCAGCCTAAAAGGGGTAGTGTACGAGCAGTACTTC.

This sequence joins TRBV6-1 and TRBJ1-1; D uncertain. Germline lookup yields CDR1 MNHNS and CDR2 SASEGT. V lost 8 bases and J 1 base, leaving 8 bases between the germline ends. The CDR3 has 12 amino acids. CDR3 amino acids: CASGEANTEAFF. The CDR3 bases are TGTGCCAGCGGCGAGGCGAACACTGAAGCTTTCTTT.

V gene TRBV7-2 combines with J gene TRBJ1-5, with D hard to call. The V end was cut by 2 bases, the J end by 0 bases, with 8 bases between. Germline CDR1 is SGHTA and CDR2 is FQGNSA. CDR3 size: 15 residues. The CDR3 DNA reads as TGTGCCAGCAGCTTATTGGAATATAGCAATCAGCCCCAGCATTTT. Its protein is CASSLLEYSNQPQHF.

This sequence joins TRBV29-1 and TRBJ1-2, with a possible D match to TRBD1 (6 bases). With 0 bases removed from V and 1 base from J, the gap between germline ends came to 12 bases. Per germline, CDR1 SQVTM and CDR2 ANQGSEA. This CDR3 comprises 15 residues. Written as DNA, the CDR3 is TGCAGCGTTGAAGACAGGGGCCACCATAACTATGGCTACACCTTC. This codes for CSVEDRGHHNYGYTF.